This TCR beta chain was captured in a study of vaccination and CD4 T cells after COVID-19. Treatment meaning: approximately nine-day PBMC culture with coronavirus spike peptide pools or control peptides (ViraFEST assay). This clonotype is labeled as medium-sized. Its antigen remains unknown. At the Johns Hopkins FTIC core, DNA taken from cultured CD4+ T cells was sequenced by way of the Oncomine TCR Beta short-read assay. One entry per CDR3 protein, called by TCRdb with MiXCR from the PCR reads. The table has 8,500 to 13,000 distinct CDR3 sequences, roughly 23% seen once. The material sequenced was CD4+ T cells from blood, cultured in vitro, taken after SARS-CoV-2 vaccination. This receptor was taken from a human donor who had recovered from COVID-19.

CDR3 DNA: TGTGCCAGCAGCTTACAGGGCGGTCTCACCGGGGAGCTGTTTTTT. It codes for CASSLQGGLTGELFF. V usage is TRBV7-2 and J usage is TRBJ2-2, with D possibly matching TRBD1 (5 bases). CDR1 and CDR2 (germline): SGHTA, FQGNSA. Trimming took off 2 bases at V and 4 bases at J, with 11 bases between the two ends. The CDR3 spans 15 residues.